This T cell receptor beta chain emerged from a study of blood T cell repertoires in COVID-19. Here immunoSEQ multiplex PCR was the method, and the copy in TCRdb shows in-frame clones only, minus some. This table has 280,000 or so clones, around nine tenths appearing once. The CDR3 runs 14 residues. Germline V gene lookup returns CDR1 LGHDT and CDR2 YNNKEL (reference sequence). V gave up 0 bases and J gave up 5 bases, with 11 bases separating them. The rearrangement uses TRBV3-1 (or the pseudogene TRBV3-2) and TRBJ2-7; D is unresolved. This receptor was obtained from a middle-aged woman who had recovered from COVID-19. Specimen: PBMCs or T cells enriched from blood (not recorded which). The chain's CDR3 is CASSQDQVANEQYF. In nucleotides, the CDR3 is TGTGCCAGCAGCCAAGATCAGGTGGCCAACGAGCAGTACTTC.